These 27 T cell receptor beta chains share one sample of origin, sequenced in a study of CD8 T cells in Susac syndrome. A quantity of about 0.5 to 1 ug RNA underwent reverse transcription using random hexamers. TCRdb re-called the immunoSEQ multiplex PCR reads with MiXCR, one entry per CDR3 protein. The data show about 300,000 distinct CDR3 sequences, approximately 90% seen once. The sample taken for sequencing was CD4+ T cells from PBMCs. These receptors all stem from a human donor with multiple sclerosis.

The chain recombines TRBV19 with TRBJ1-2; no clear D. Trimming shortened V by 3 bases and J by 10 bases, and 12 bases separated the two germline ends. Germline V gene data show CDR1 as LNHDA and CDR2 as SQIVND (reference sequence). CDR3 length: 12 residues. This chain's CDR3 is CASSMMGRDYTF. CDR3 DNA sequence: TGTGCCAGTAGTATGATGGGGAGGGACTACACCTTC.

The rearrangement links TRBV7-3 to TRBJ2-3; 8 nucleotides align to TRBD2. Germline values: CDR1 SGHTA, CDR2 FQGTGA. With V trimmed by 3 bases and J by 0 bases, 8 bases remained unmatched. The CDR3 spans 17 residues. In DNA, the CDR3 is TGTGCCAGCAGCTTTCCCTCTAGCGGGCCTAGCACAGATACGCAGTATTTT. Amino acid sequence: CASSFPSSGPSTDTQYF.

The CDR3 reads CSARRGSTDTQYF. The CDR3 DNA reads TGCAGTGCTAGGAGGGGATCCACAGATACGCAGTATTTT. The V call is TRBV20-1, the J call TRBJ2-3; D is perhaps TRBD1 or TRBD2 (5 bases each). CDR3 length: 13 amino acids. V was pared by 3 bases and J by 2 bases, with 9 bases between. Germline CDR1 and CDR2: DFQATT and SNEGSKA (reference sequence).

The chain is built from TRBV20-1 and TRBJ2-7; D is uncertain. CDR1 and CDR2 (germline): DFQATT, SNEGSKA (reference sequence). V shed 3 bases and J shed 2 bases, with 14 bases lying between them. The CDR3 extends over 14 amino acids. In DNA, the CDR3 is TGCAGTGCTAGCGTTGGGCTTGGAACCTACGAGCAGTACTTC. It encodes CSASVGLGTYEQYF.

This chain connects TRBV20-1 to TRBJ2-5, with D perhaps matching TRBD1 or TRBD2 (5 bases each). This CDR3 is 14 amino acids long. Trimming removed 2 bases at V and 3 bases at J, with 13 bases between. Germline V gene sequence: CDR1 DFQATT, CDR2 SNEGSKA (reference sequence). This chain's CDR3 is CSARSRRGEETQYF. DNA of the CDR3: TGCAGTGCTAGATCCCGAAGAGGGGAAGAGACCCAGTACTTC.

In DNA, the CDR3 is TGCAGTGCTAGGGTCTCGTGGGGGTCACCCCTCCACTTT. Translation: CSARVSWGSPLHF. The genes are TRBV20-1 and TRBJ1-6, with D possibly being TRBD1 (5 bases). Deletions cut 3 bases from V and 10 bases from J, with 13 bases between. Germline lookup yields CDR1 DFQATT and CDR2 SNEGSKA (reference sequence). This CDR3 is built from 13 residues.

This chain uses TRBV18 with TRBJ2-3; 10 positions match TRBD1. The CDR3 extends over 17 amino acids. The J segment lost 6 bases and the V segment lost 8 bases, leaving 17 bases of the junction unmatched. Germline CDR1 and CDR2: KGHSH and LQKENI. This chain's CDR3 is CASPHRDRGKLRDTQYF. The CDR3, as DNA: TGTGCCAGCCCGCACCGGGACAGGGGAAAGCTGAGGGATACGCAGTATTTT.

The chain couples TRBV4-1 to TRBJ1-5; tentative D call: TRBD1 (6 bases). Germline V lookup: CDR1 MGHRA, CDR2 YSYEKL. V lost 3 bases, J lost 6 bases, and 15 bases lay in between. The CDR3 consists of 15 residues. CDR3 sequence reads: CASSQGGGRGQPQHF. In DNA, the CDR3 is TGCGCCAGCAGCCAGGGCGGGGGGCGAGGTCAGCCCCAGCATTTT.

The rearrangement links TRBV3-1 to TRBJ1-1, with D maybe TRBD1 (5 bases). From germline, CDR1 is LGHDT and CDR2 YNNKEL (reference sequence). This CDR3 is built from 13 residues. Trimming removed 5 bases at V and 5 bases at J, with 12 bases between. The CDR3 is CASSEGDWTEAFF. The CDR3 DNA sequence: TGTGCCAGCAGCGAAGGGGATTGGACTGAAGCTTTCTTT. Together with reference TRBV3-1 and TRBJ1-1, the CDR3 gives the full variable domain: DTAVSQTPKYLVTQMGNDKSIKCEQNLGHDTMYWYKQDSKKFLKIMFSYNNKELIINETVPNRFSPKSPDKAHLNLHINSLELGDSAVYFCASSEGDWTEAFFGQGTRLTVV.

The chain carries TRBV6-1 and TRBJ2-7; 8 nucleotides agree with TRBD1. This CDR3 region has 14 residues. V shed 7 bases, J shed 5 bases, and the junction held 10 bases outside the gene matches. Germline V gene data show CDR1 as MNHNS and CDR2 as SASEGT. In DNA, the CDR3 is TGTGCCAGCAACCTTGACAGGGGCCAACACGAGCAGTACTTC. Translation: CASNLDRGQHEQYF.

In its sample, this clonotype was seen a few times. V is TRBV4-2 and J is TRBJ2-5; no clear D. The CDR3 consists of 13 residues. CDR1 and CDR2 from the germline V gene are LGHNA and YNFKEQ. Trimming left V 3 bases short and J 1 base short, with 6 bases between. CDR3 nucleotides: TGTGCCAGCAGCCAGGCAAGCCAAGAGACCCAGTACTTC. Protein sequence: CASSQASQETQYF.

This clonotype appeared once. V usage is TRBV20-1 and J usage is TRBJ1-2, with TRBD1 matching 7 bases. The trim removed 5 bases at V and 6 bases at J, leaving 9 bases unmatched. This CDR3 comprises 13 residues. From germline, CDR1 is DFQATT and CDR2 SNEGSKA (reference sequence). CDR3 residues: CSAGLRDRDGYTF. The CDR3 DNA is TGCAGTGCTGGATTAAGGGACAGAGATGGCTACACCTTC.

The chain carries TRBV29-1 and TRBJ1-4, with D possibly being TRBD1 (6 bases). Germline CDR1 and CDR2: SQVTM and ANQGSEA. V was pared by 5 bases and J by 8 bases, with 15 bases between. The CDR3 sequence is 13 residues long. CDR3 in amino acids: CSVQQGRDEKLFF. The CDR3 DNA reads TGCAGCGTTCAACAGGGACGTGACGAAAAACTGTTTTTT.

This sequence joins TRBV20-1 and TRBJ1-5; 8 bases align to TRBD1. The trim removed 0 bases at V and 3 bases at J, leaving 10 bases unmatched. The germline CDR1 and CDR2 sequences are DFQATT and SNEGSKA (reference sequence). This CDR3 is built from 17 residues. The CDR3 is CSARDPVGQATNQPQHF. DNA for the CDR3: TGCAGTGCTAGAGATCCAGTGGGACAGGCTACCAATCAGCCCCAGCATTTT.

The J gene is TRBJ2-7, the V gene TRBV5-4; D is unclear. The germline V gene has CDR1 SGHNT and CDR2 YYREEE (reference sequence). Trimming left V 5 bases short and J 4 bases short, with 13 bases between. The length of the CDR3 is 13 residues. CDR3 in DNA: TGTGCCAGCAGGGGTTTCGCCCCTTACGAGCAGTACTTC. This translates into CASRGFAPYEQYF. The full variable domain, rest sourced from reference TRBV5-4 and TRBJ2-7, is ETGVTQSPTHLIKTRGQQVTLRCSSQSGHNTVSWYQQALGQGPQFIFQYYREEENGRGNFPPRFSGLQFPNYSSELNVNALELDDSALYLCASRGFAPYEQYFGPGTRLTVT.

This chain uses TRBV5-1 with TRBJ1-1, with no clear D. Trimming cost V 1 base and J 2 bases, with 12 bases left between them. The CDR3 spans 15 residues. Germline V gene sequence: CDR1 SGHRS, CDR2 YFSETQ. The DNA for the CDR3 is TGCGCCAGCAGCTTGCCCGCGGGGATCAACACTGAAGCTTTCTTT. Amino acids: CASSLPAGINTEAFF.

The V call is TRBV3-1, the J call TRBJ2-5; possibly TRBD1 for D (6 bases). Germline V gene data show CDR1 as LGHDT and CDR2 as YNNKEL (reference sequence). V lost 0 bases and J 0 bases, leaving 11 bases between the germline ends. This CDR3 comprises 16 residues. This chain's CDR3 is CASSQEITGNQETQYF. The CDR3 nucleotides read TGTGCCAGCAGCCAAGAAATTACAGGGAACCAAGAGACCCAGTACTTC.

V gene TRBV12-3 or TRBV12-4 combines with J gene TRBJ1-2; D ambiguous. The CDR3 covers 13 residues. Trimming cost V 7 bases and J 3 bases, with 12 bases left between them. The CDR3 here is CASTPMAHYGYTF. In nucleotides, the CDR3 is TGTGCCAGCACCCCAATGGCCCACTATGGCTACACCTTC.

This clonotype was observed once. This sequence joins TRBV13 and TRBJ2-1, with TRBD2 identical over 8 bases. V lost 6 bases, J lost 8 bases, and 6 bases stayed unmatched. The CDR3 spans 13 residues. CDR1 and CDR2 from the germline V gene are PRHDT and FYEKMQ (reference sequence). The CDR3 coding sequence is TGTGCCAGCAGTCCCGGGACTAGGTATGAGCAGTTCTTC. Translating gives CASSPGTRYEQFF.

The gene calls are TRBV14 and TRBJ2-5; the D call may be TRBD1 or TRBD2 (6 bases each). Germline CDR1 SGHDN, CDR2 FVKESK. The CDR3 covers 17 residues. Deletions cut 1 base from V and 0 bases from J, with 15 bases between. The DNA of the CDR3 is TGTGCCAGCAGCCAAGTCCCTAGGAGGGGGTACCAAGAGACCCAGTACTTC. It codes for CASSQVPRRGYQETQYF.

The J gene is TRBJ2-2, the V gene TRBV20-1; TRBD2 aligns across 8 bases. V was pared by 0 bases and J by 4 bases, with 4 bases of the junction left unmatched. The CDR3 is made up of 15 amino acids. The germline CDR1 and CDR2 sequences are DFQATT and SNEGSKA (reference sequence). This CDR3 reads CSARDGTSSTGELFF. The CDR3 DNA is TGCAGTGCTAGAGATGGGACTAGTTCCACCGGGGAGCTGTTTTTT.

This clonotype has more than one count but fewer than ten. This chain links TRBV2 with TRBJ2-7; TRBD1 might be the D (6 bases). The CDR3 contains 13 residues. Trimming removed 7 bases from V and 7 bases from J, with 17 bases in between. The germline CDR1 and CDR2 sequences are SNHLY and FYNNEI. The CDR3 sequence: CASTNRVGLEQYF. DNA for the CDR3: TGTGCCAGCACGAACAGGGTGGGGTTGGAGCAGTACTTC.

The CDR3 DNA is TGTGCCAGCAGTTACTCGGGCGGGAGGGCCGGCATTCAGTACTTC. The encoded protein is CASSYSGGRAGIQYF. The chain combines TRBV6-2 or TRBV6-3 with TRBJ2-4; 9 positions match TRBD2. The germline V gene encodes CDR1 MNHEY and CDR2 SVGEGT. Trimming at V came to 0 bases and at J to 9 bases, leaving 6 bases not matched to a gene. The CDR3 totals 15 residues.

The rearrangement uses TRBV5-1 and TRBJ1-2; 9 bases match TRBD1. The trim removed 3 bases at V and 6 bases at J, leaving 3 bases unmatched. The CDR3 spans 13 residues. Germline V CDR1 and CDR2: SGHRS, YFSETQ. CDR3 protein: CASSWTGDDGYTF. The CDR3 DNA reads TGCGCCAGCAGCTGGACAGGGGACGATGGCTACACCTTC.

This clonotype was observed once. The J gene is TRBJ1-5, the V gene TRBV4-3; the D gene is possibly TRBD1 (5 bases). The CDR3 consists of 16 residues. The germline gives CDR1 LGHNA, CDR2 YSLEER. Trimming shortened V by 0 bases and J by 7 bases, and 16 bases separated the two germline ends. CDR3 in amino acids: CASSQEVSSRGQPQHF. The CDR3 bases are TGCGCCAGCAGCCAAGAAGTCTCCAGTCGGGGGCAGCCCCAGCATTTT.

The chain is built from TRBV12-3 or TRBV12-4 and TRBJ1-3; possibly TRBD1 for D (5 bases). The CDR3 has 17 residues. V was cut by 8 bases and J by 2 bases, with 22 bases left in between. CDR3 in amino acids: CASGDGGIQVAGNTIYF. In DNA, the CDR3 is TGTGCCAGCGGGGATGGAGGAATACAGGTCGCTGGAAACACCATATATTTT.

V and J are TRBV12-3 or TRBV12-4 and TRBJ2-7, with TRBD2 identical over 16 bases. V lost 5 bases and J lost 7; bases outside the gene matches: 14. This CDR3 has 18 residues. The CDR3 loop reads CASSTSLGTSGRAKEQYF. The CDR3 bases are TGTGCCAGCAGTACCTCCCTTGGGACTAGCGGGAGGGCCAAGGAGCAGTACTTC.